A single sample is the source of the 3 T cell receptor beta chains below, sequenced in a study of T-cell reconstitution after alpha-beta-depleted transplantation in children. TCRbeta library construction was performed incorporating unique molecular identifiers. TCRdb used MiXCR to reprocess the PCR reads, holding one entry per CDR3 protein. Seen here are roughly 420,000 distinct CDR3 sequences, 15% to 20% observed once, and the top ten hold 25% to 30%. The source was PBMCs, mostly from graft donor cells, collected 360 days after TCRalphabeta/CD19-depleted stem cell transplant. These receptor sequences come from a boy under two years old who had a stem cell transplant for Wiskott-Aldrich syndrome, so the T cells may come from the graft donor.

V gene TRBV12-3 or TRBV12-4 combines with J gene TRBJ2-7; 9 nucleotides match TRBD1. V shed 2 bases, J shed 7 bases, and the junction held 12 bases outside the gene matches. This CDR3 region has 16 residues. The CDR3 loop reads CASSLSVGQGPLEQYF. The CDR3, as DNA: TGTGCCAGCAGTTTAAGTGTAGGACAGGGGCCCCTGGAGCAGTACTTC.

This clonotype has a handful of counts. J is TRBJ2-4 and V is TRBV5-1, with no clear D. This CDR3 is built from 15 residues. The V gene's germline CDR1 is SGHRS and CDR2 YFSETQ. V was trimmed by 0 bases and J by 0 bases, leaving 7 bases between them. The CDR3, as DNA: TGCGCCAGCAGCTTGGCCCCCGTAGCCAAAAACATTCAGTACTTC. Amino acid sequence: CASSLAPVAKNIQYF.

V gene TRBV5-1 combines with J gene TRBJ2-1; 10 bases are a match to TRBD2. V lost 4 bases to trimming and J lost 6 bases; unmatched junction nucleotides: 10. Germline CDR1 and CDR2: SGHRS and YFSETQ. The CDR3 runs 16 residues. The CDR3 bases are TGCGCCAGCAGCAGCTGGGGGGCTAGCGGGAGCAATGAGCAGTTCTTC. Translation gives CASSSWGASGSNEQFF.